This T cell receptor beta chain stems from a study of blood T cell repertoires in COVID-19. Turning to the study itself: PBMCs, B-cell-depleted T cells, or T cells were the source of the cDNA or gDNA that made up the material.

Profiling relied on immunoSEQ multiplex PCR, and the TCRdb table lists in-frame clones only, not all of them. The sample consists of about 69,000 clones, approximately 90% of them appearing once. Germline V gene sequence: CDR1 MDHEN, CDR2 SYDVKM. Trimming took 4 bases from V and 1 from J, leaving 19 bases between them. The CDR3 spans 17 residues. The rearrangement links TRBV28 to TRBJ2-5; the D gene is possibly TRBD1 (5 bases). The sequenced sample consisted of peripheral blood. The TCR was taken from a woman between 18 and 29 years old with acute or convalescent COVID-19. Here the CDR3 reads CASSSPGAGSPQETQYF. For the CDR3, the DNA is TGTGCCAGCAGTTCCCCGGGCGCAGGGTCGCCCCAAGAGACCCAGTACTTC. The whole variable domain, filled in from reference TRBV28 and TRBJ2-5, reads DVKVTQSSRYLVKRTGEKVFLECVQDMDHENMFWYRQDPGLGLRLIYFSYDVKMKEKGDIPEGYSVSREKKERFSLILESASTNQTSMYLCASSSPGAGSPQETQYFGPGTRLLVL.